Reported below is one T cell receptor beta chain. The sample holds a few counts of this clone. Its cognate antigen has yet to be identified. No much larger clonotype is one base removed from it; base qualities were not supplied. V is clipped by 4 bases and J by 0 bases, and the sequence between their germline boundaries is 6 bases long. The CDR3 runs 13 amino acids, cysteine and phenylalanine included. CDR3 DNA is the only sequence kept; it has 39 bases, read in frame from the first base. CDR1 and CDR2 are drawn from the germline V gene: MGHRA, YSYEKL. TCR CDR3 regions were amplified from genomic DNA by multiplex PCR using the deep immunoSEQ assay. Genomic DNA extracted from each cell subset was distributed evenly over all wells of several immunoSEQ 96-well plates, and each plate served as one replicate. For sorted subsets, around 200 ng genomic DNA, equal to 25,000 to 35,000 T cell genomes, was loaded into each replicate PCR. Purified libraries were measured with a Qubit 3.0 fluorometer, size-checked on a Bioanalyzer 2100, and measured again with the KAPA Library Quantification kit. A separate single-read 150-cycle Illumina NextSeq 550 flow cell was used to sequence each immunoSEQ 96-well plate. In the authors' own workflow: Because the immunoSEQ output held only junctional sequences and lacked quality scores, the filtering could not match the filtering applied to full-length reads. Sequences were annotated with PyIR, a Python wrapper for IgBLAST v1.9, using IMGT germline references to assign V/J genes and CDR3. Reads with weak V/J assignments (E-value above 1e-6), missing CDR3, stop codons, out-of-frame junctions, or ambiguous translated residues were removed. A V3J clonotype was defined by an identical inferred V gene, J gene, and CDR3 amino acid sequence. To compute the percentage overlap between repertoires, the number of shared unique clonotypes was divided by the size of the smaller repertoire. Repertoire richness was assessed with RTK rarefaction, the Chao1 estimator, and Recon v2.1 estimates of unobserved clonotypes. For all TCRbeta clonotypes obtained by the gDNA method from a handful of donors, generation probabilities were computed with OLGA. TCRdb holds this immuneACCESS table with in-frame rearrangements only. Some clones are missing; in checked studies, unresolved V genes explain under half, and the rest has no known cause. That table is the source of V, J and clone size, and D and trimming were worked out from the DNA. In all, the sample holds some 790,000 clones, and over 55% of those were seen once. Less than 2% of the sample belongs to the ten largest clones.

Donors were healthy HIV-negative adults with no recently reported acute infections or vaccinations. Every donor was a Caucasian adult residing in Nashville, Tennessee, USA. Magnetic negative selection was used to enrich CD4+ T cells, after which naive cells were positively selected on CD45RA and the negative fraction became the memory subset. Blood was obtained by leukapheresis, after which PBMCs were separated by Ficoll-Histopaque density gradient centrifugation and cryopreserved in liquid nitrogen vapor phase. Analytical flow cytometry was used to check the purity and quantity of every magnetically sorted T cell population. From each sorted fraction, genomic DNA was isolated and quantified by UV absorbance on a Nanodrop 2000c. This record belongs to a study of shared clonotypes between healthy human individuals (dated by TCRdb to about 2020). With regard to the full study: The cohort included a few men and a couple of women between 18 and 49 years of age. Per donor, three plates each were used for CD4 naive and CD4 memory, two for CD8 naive, and one for CD8 memory. To estimate repertoire size and how much clonotype sharing occurs between individuals, the study deeply sequenced the blood TCR repertoires of several healthy adults. Libraries were prepared and TCR repertoires were sequenced by different laboratories using diverse techniques, in order to increase sequencing depth and limit assay-specific biases. Per donor, leukapheresis produced somewhere between about 0.94 and 8.9 billion PBMCs.

Summary of the overall study and its limitations: Higher generation probabilities were observed for clonotypes shared by all four sorted-subset donors than for non-shared clonotypes. When a few donors were compared, the shared fraction of clonotypes was 5% to 6.5% for naive CD4, around 3.5% for naive CD8, about 2.4% for memory CD4, and roughly 0.4% for memory CD8. Larger estimated clonotype richness was generally found for naive subsets than for memory subsets. Sampling was restricted to blood, and TCR repertoires in tissues likely differ from the TCR repertoires found in blood. Because the study included a small number of donors, the genetic and exposure-history diversity represented was limited. Rarefaction of sorted-subset datasets indicated incomplete sequencing despite the large sequencing depth. Pairwise subsampling indicated that sequencing depth was expected to affect the degree of clonotype sharing among donors.

This chain is built from TRBV4-1 and TRBJ1-1; confidence is insufficient to name the D gene. Material: memory CD4+ T cells sorted from blood. The cell subset or site tag for this specimen amounts to: CD45RA-negative fraction. This TCR came from a woman aged 25 to 39 in good health. The DNA reads TGCGCCAGCAGCCGGGGAGTGAACACTGAAGCTTTCTTT. Its product reads: CASSRGVNTEAFF.